Sequencing of this TCR beta chain was carried out in a study of T cell responses to AZD1222 COVID-19 vaccine. Study in general: Timing groups of about 4 and about 12 weeks for second doses were pooled. Study-wide points: The donors showed a predominance of white British ancestry and of females, with possible underestimation of clonal diversity. Spike-specific TCR depth and breadth grew after two AZD1222 doses. Repertoire collection took place solely once the T cell response had peaked.

The V gene lost 1 base and the J gene lost 2 bases, with 12 bases spanning the gap. The length of the CDR3 is 16 residues. Germline CDR1 SGHVS, CDR2 FNYEAQ. The protocol was immunoSEQ multiplex PCR, while the TCRdb copy is restricted to in-frame clones and leaves out a portion. Here the sample spans about 130,000 clones, approximately 94% being singletons. As to this clone: Its antigen is still unknown.

The sample was peripheral blood, taken on day 0 of AZD1222 vaccination. The chain couples TRBV7-6 to TRBJ1-3; no firm D call. This clonotype was sampled from an adult in good health. CDR3 in DNA: TGTGCCAGCAGCTTAGAGGGCGCAGGCCCTGGAAACACCATATATTTT. Translated, it gives CASSLEGAGPGNTIYF.